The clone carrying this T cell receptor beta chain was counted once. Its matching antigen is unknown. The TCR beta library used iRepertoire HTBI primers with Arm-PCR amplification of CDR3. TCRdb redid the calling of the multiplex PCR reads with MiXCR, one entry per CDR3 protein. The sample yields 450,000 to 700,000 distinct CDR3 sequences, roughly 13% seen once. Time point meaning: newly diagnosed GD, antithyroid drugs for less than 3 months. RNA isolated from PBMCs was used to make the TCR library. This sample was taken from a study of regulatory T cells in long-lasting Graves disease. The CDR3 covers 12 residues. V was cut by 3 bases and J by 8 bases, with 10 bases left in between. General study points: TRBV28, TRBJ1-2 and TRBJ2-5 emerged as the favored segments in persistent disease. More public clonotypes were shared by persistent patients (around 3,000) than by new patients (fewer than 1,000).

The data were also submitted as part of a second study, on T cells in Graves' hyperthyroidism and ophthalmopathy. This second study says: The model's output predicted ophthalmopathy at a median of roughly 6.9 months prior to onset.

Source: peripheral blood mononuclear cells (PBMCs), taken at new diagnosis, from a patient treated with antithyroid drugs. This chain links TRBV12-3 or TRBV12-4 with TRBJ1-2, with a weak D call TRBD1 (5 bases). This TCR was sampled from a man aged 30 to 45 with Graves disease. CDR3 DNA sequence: TGTGCCAGCAGTTTCACCGGGGCGGGCTACACCTTC. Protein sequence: CASSFTGAGYTF.